What follows is one T cell receptor (beta chain) and its context. The entry originates in a study of blood T cell repertoires in COVID-19. The wider study: PBMCs, B-cell-depleted T cells, or T cells provided the cDNA or gDNA that made up the material.

The table came from immunoSEQ multiplex PCR; TCRdb's copy has only in-frame clones and leaves some out. The sample has approximately 190,000 clones, 70% to 90% seen once. There are 16 residues in the CDR3. Germline CDR1 SGHVS, CDR2 FQNEAQ. V lost 5 bases and J lost 0, with 14 bases in between. Sample: peripheral blood. The chain is built from TRBV7-8 and TRBJ2-1, with D tentatively TRBD2 (6 bases). This receptor was taken from a woman in her seventies with active or convalescent COVID-19. This CDR3 is CASSRRGSSSYNEQFF. DNA for the CDR3: TGTGCCAGCAGCCGTCGGGGGTCGAGCTCCTACAATGAGCAGTTCTTC.